The 29 T cell receptor beta chains presented below share a single source sample, sequenced in a study of blood T cell repertoires in COVID-19. Some clones are missing from TCRdb's copy, which holds only in-frame ones; the method was immunoSEQ multiplex PCR. The table lists about 130,000 clones, approximately 81% of them singletons. Sample: peripheral blood. These TCRs come from a woman between 45 and 60 years old with acute or convalescent COVID-19.

V and J are TRBV4-1 and TRBJ2-3; tentatively, D is TRBD1 (6 bases). This CDR3 comprises 16 residues. Germline lookup yields CDR1 MGHRA and CDR2 YSYEKL. V lost 0 bases and J lost 3, with 13 bases in between. In nucleotides, the CDR3 is TGCGCCAGCAGCCAAGATCCAGGGACATTGACAGATACGCAGTATTTT. Amino acids: CASSQDPGTLTDTQYF.

The chain recombines TRBV7-3 with TRBJ2-2; a weak D match, TRBD1 (6 bases). The CDR3 sequence is 14 residues long. Germline-derived CDR1 and CDR2 are SGHTA and FQGTGA. V lost 3 bases to trimming and J lost 4 bases, with 9 bases between them. The CDR3, as DNA: TGTGCCAGCAGCTTGGACAGATCCACCGGGGAGCTGTTTTTT. Protein: CASSLDRSTGELFF.

This chain joins TRBV28 and TRBJ1-1, with D perhaps TRBD1 (5 bases). This CDR3 comprises 14 residues. Trimming left V 6 bases short and J 7 bases short, with 18 bases between. The V gene's germline CDR1 is MDHEN and CDR2 SYDVKM. CDR3 sequence: CASRGREFIFEAFF. DNA for the CDR3: TGTGCCAGCAGGGGCAGGGAATTTATATTTGAAGCTTTCTTT.

The CDR3 sequence: CSVKRGGNTEAFF. The CDR3 DNA reads TGCAGCGTTAAACGGGGGGGGAACACTGAAGCTTTCTTT. The chain links TRBV29-1 to TRBJ1-1; TRBD1 is a possible D gene (5 bases). The CDR3 loop spans 13 amino acids. Trimming took off 5 bases at V and 1 base at J, with 11 bases between the two ends. Germline-derived CDR1 and CDR2 are SQVTM and ANQGSEA.

The J gene is TRBJ2-5, the V gene TRBV15, with a weak D call TRBD2 (6 bases). CDR1 and CDR2 from the germline V gene are LNHNV and YYDKDF (reference sequence). The length of the CDR3 is 15 residues. Trimming removed 8 bases from V and 2 bases from J, with 18 bases in between. CDR3 sequence reads: CATGRAQAGQETQYF. The CDR3 DNA sequence: TGTGCCACCGGTAGGGCTCAAGCGGGTCAAGAGACCCAGTACTTC.

The chain uses TRBV19 and TRBJ1-3, with D unresolved. Germline-derived CDR1 and CDR2 are LNHDA and SQIVND (reference sequence). Trimming removed 5 bases from V and 0 bases from J, with 14 bases in between. CDR3 length equals 16 residues. The CDR3 bases are TGTGCCAGTAGTCCTTCTTCGGGGTTCTCTGGAAACACCATATATTTT. This encodes CASSPSSGFSGNTIYF.

V is TRBV9 and J is TRBJ1-6, with TRBD1 identical over 9 bases. The germline V gene has CDR1 SGDLS and CDR2 YYNGEE. J was trimmed by 6 bases and V by 4 bases; bases with no gene match: 8. CDR3 size: 16 residues. The CDR3 is CASSPQGQGLNSPLHF. In DNA form, the CDR3 reads TGTGCCAGCAGCCCCCAGGGACAGGGCCTTAATTCACCCCTCCACTTT. Using reference TRBV9 and TRBJ1-6 for the parts outside the CDR3, the full variable domain is DSGVTQTPKHLITATGQRVTLRCSPRSGDLSVYWYQQSLDQGLQFLIQYYNGEERAKGNILERFSAQQFPDLHSELNLSSLELGDSALYFCASSPQGQGLNSPLHFGNGTRLTVT.

This rearrangement joins TRBV15 to TRBJ2-7; TRBD2 aligns across 12 bases. This CDR3 region has 15 residues. V lost 4 bases and J lost 3; bases outside the gene matches: 4. The germline gives CDR1 LNHNV, CDR2 YYDKDF (reference sequence). The CDR3 region is CATSTTSGRFYEQYF. The CDR3 DNA follows: TGTGCCACCAGCACCACTAGCGGGAGGTTCTACGAGCAGTACTTC.

The chain combines TRBV6-1 with TRBJ1-2; possibly TRBD1 for D (5 bases). The CDR3 contains 14 residues. V was pared by 0 bases and J by 5 bases, with 10 bases between. Looked up from germline, CDR1 is MNHNS and CDR2 is SASEGT. In DNA form, the CDR3 reads TGTGCCAGCAGTGAAGCGGGGCAGCCATATGGCTACACCTTC. It translates to CASSEAGQPYGYTF.

The CDR3 DNA reads TGCGCCAGCAGTGGTACTGACGAGCAGTACTTC. Its protein product is CASSGTDEQYF. The J gene is TRBJ2-7, the V gene TRBV5-1; no clear D gene. The CDR3 is made up of 11 amino acids. V dropped 5 bases and J dropped 5 bases, with 8 bases sitting between them. Germline V gives CDR1 SGHRS, CDR2 YFSETQ.

As regards this clone: The junction shows a germline mismatch at one end, possibly a read error. V gene TRBV9 combines with J gene TRBJ2-5; 8 positions agree with TRBD1. This CDR3 region has 15 residues. CDR1 and CDR2 (germline): SGDLS, YYNGEE. CDR3 residues: CASNVGPGGEETQYF. As DNA, the CDR3 is TGTGCCAGCAACGTAGGACCAGGGGGCGAAGAGACCCAGTACTTC.

The rearrangement joins TRBV19 to TRBJ2-3; D call uncertain. Germline V gene data show CDR1 as LNHDA and CDR2 as SQIVND (reference sequence). This CDR3 spans 11 amino acids. The V end lost 3 bases, the J end lost 6 bases, and 4 bases lay between the germline ends. CDR3 bases: TGTGCCAGTAGTATCAGGGATACGCAGTATTTT. As protein: CASSIRDTQYF.

This clone was counted only a few times. The V gene is TRBV19, the J gene TRBJ1-5; D is perhaps TRBD1 (5 bases). The CDR3 has 14 residues. Trimming cost V 3 bases and J 6 bases, with 12 bases left between them. Germline values: CDR1 LNHDA, CDR2 SQIVND (reference sequence). The CDR3 DNA reads TGTGCCAGTAGTATGGCCGGGCAGGGTCAGCCCCAGCATTTT. Amino acid sequence: CASSMAGQGQPQHF.

The chain is built from TRBV5-1 and TRBJ1-2, with D perhaps TRBD1 (5 bases). Trimming removed 1 base at V and 4 bases at J, with 14 bases between. The V gene's germline CDR1 is SGHRS and CDR2 YFSETQ. The CDR3 extends over 15 amino acids. In nucleotides, the CDR3 is TGCGCCAGCAGCTTGTGGCAGGGCAGATCCTATGGCTACACCTTC. Encoded protein: CASSLWQGRSYGYTF. Together with reference TRBV5-1 and TRBJ1-2, the CDR3 gives the full variable domain: KAGVTQTPRYLIKTRGQQVTLSCSPISGHRSVSWYQQTPGQGLQFLFEYFSETQRNKGNFPGRFSGRQFSNSRSEMNVSTLELGDSALYLCASSLWQGRSYGYTFGSGTRLTVV.

The chain recombines TRBV27 with TRBJ1-5; no firm D call. Per germline, CDR1 MNHEY and CDR2 SMNVEV (reference sequence). Between the trimmed V and J ends, which lost 6 bases and 2 bases, there was a span of 23 bases. The CDR3 is made up of 18 amino acids. The DNA for the CDR3 is TGTGCCAGCAGATTGCGGGGAATTTTGACCGTGGGCAATCAGCCCCAGCATTTT. This encodes CASRLRGILTVGNQPQHF.

This rearrangement joins TRBV28 to TRBJ2-7; 8 positions agree with TRBD1. Germline assignment: CDR1 MDHEN and CDR2 SYDVKM. V shed 6 bases, J shed 2 bases, and the junction held 3 bases outside the gene matches. There are 13 residues in the CDR3. CDR3 sequence: CASSRGQAYEQYF. The CDR3 nucleotides read TGTGCCAGCAGCCGGGGACAGGCCTACGAGCAGTACTTC.

The rearrangement links TRBV9 to TRBJ2-1; tentatively, D is TRBD2 (6 bases). The CDR3 runs to 12 residues. Germline CDR1 and CDR2: SGDLS and YYNGEE. With 0 bases removed from V and 14 bases from J, the gap between germline ends came to 12 bases. CDR3 DNA: TGTGCCAGCAGCGTAGAGCTTGGGGAGGAGTTCTTC. It specifies CASSVELGEEFF.

This chain joins TRBV5-3 and TRBJ1-1; 10 bases are a match to TRBD1. TRBV5-3 carries the ORF label, with uncertain function. CDR3 length: 14 amino acids. Trimming cost V 5 bases and J 5 bases; bases outside gene matches: 6. The CDR3 spells CARSAGTGETEAFF. The DNA of the CDR3 is TGTGCCAGAAGTGCCGGGACAGGGGAAACTGAAGCTTTCTTT.

The chain employs TRBV28 and TRBJ2-1, with TRBD2 identical over 11 bases. The junction had 7 bases not matched to a gene; V was cut back by 3 bases and J by 6 bases. The CDR3 runs to 16 residues. Per the germline V gene, CDR1 is MDHEN and CDR2 is SYDVKM. The CDR3 region has the DNA TGTGCCAGCAGTTTGGCCCGGACTAGCGGGCGCAATGAGCAGTTCTTC. It encodes CASSLARTSGRNEQFF.

The chain recombines TRBV7-9 with TRBJ1-2; 7 bases match TRBD1. The CDR3 loop spans 16 amino acids. Trimming took 3 bases from V and 7 from J; bases not matched to a gene: 14. From germline, CDR1 is SEHNR and CDR2 FQNEAQ (reference sequence). CDR3 protein: CASSFSGQSLRSGYTF. The CDR3 DNA follows: TGTGCCAGCAGCTTTTCGGGACAGTCCCTTAGGAGTGGCTACACCTTC.

This rearrangement joins TRBV7-8 to TRBJ2-1, with 7 positions matching TRBD2. The CDR3 length is 16 residues. Germline loops: CDR1 SGHVS, CDR2 FQNEAQ. J lost 4 bases, V lost 4 bases, and 10 bases had no gene match. CDR3 amino acids: CASSSKTGGGYNEQFF. The CDR3 coding sequence is TGTGCCAGCAGCTCCAAAACTGGGGGGGGGTACAATGAGCAGTTCTTC.

This chain links TRBV19 with TRBJ2-2, with TRBD2 matching 12 bases. The germline gives CDR1 LNHDA, CDR2 SQIVND (reference sequence). Trimming cost V 7 bases and J 0 bases; bases outside gene matches: 12. This CDR3 has 19 residues. CDR3 sequence reads: CASMDYVLAGGPNTGELFF. The CDR3, as DNA: TGTGCCAGTATGGACTATGTACTAGCGGGAGGTCCGAACACCGGGGAGCTGTTTTTT.

This clone was seen a handful of times. The chain has TRBV5-1 and TRBJ2-1, with 7 bases identical to TRBD2. V shed 4 bases and J 4 bases; nucleotides not matched to a gene: 8. Germline V gene data show CDR1 as SGHRS and CDR2 as YFSETQ. The CDR3 covers 15 residues. The CDR3 region has the DNA TGCGCCAGCAGCATGGTTGGGGGGGATTACAATGAGCAGTTCTTC. As protein: CASSMVGGDYNEQFF.

The genes are TRBV5-1 and TRBJ2-5, with 11 bases identical to TRBD1. V lost 4 bases, J lost 4 bases, and 6 bases stayed unmatched. CDR1 is SGHRS and CDR2 is YFSETQ in the germline V gene. The CDR3 is made up of 15 amino acids. CDR3 protein: CASSTTGTGGETQYF. Here the CDR3 DNA reads TGCGCCAGCAGCACAACCGGGACAGGGGGAGAGACCCAGTACTTC.

The chain carries TRBV10-2 and TRBJ2-7, with D possibly being TRBD1 (6 bases). Deletions cut 7 bases from V and 0 bases from J, with 13 bases between. CDR3 length equals 14 residues. CDR1 and CDR2 from the germline V gene are WSHSY and SAAADI. Here the CDR3 reads CASKPDRSSYEQYF. CDR3 DNA sequence: TGCGCCAGCAAGCCCGACAGGTCCTCCTACGAGCAGTACTTC.

The chain links TRBV10-3 to TRBJ2-1, with TRBD1 identical over 10 bases. Germline V gives CDR1 ENHRY, CDR2 SYGVKD. The V gene end was trimmed by 6 bases and the J gene end by 5 bases; junction bases not matched to a gene: 10. This CDR3 contains 16 residues. The CDR3 region has the DNA TGTGCCATCAGGGCTCTGACAGGGGGCGCAGACAATGAGCAGTTCTTC. The encoded protein is CAIRALTGGADNEQFF.

The chain links TRBV7-2 to TRBJ1-2; perhaps TRBD1 as D (5 bases). The CDR3 covers 15 residues. The V end lost 5 bases, the J end lost 6 bases, and 19 bases lay between the germline ends. Germline V gives CDR1 SGHTA, CDR2 FQGNSA. The CDR3 coding sequence is TGTGCCAGCAGCCTAATGCTGGCAGGGTCGGATGGCTACACCTTC. Translating gives CASSLMLAGSDGYTF.

Only one count was recorded for this clone. V usage is TRBV5-1 and J usage is TRBJ2-1, with 7 bases aligning to TRBD2. This CDR3 is built from 15 residues. Germline loops: CDR1 SGHRS, CDR2 YFSETQ. Trimming cost V 5 bases and J 4 bases; bases outside gene matches: 9. The CDR3 is CASSEGASGYNEQFF. The CDR3 DNA reads as TGCGCCAGCAGTGAAGGGGCTAGCGGTTACAATGAGCAGTTCTTC.

This clone was counted only a few times. This chain uses TRBV18 with TRBJ2-1; 8 nucleotides agree with TRBD2. V trimming: 3 bases; J trimming: 0 bases; junction bases outside the gene matches: 1. The germline V gene encodes CDR1 KGHSH and CDR2 LQKENI. This CDR3 spans 15 amino acids. In DNA form, the CDR3 reads TGTGCCAGCTCACCGACTAGCGTCTCCTACAATGAGCAGTTCTTC. The encoded protein is CASSPTSVSYNEQFF.